The 25 T cell receptor beta chains listed next were all sequenced from one sample in a study of T cell responses to AZD1222 COVID-19 vaccine. Data came from immunoSEQ multiplex PCR; TCRdb stores just in-frame clones and leaves some out. The sample includes around 110,000 clones, around 91% of them seen just once. The source was peripheral blood, collected on day 0 of AZD1222 vaccination. The receptors were gathered from an adult in good health.

This chain connects TRBV14 to TRBJ1-2, with TRBD1 matching 7 bases. Germline V gives CDR1 SGHDN, CDR2 FVKESK. This CDR3 has 16 residues. V lost 1 base, J lost 2 bases, and 7 bases stayed unmatched. The CDR3 DNA reads as TGTGCCAGCAGCCAAGTCGACAGGGCCTCGAACTATGGCTACACCTTC. This translates into CASSQVDRASNYGYTF.

The V call is TRBV7-3, the J call TRBJ2-1; possibly TRBD1 or TRBD2 for D (5 bases each). This CDR3 is 13 amino acids long. Germline V gene lookup returns CDR1 SGHTA and CDR2 FQGTGA. V shed 5 bases and J shed 6 bases, with 11 bases lying between them. The CDR3 DNA sequence: TGTGCCAGCAGCCCTCCGGGGACCAATGAGCAGTTCTTC. The encoded protein is CASSPPGTNEQFF.

The chain joins TRBV7-6 to TRBJ1-3; D unresolved. The CDR3 length is 13 residues. V lost 5 bases, J lost 3 bases, and 8 bases lay in between. The germline V gene has CDR1 SGHVS and CDR2 FNYEAQ. Here the CDR3 reads CASSLRDGNTIYF. The CDR3 DNA is TGTGCCAGCAGCCTGCGGGATGGAAACACCATATATTTT.

This chain links TRBV28 with TRBJ1-6; 12 bases are a match to TRBD1. Losses at the gene ends were 0 bases for V and 10 bases for J; bases not matched to a gene: 4. The CDR3 sequence is 16 residues long. Germline loops: CDR1 MDHEN, CDR2 SYDVKM. The CDR3 is CASSLWGQGAGSPLHF. The CDR3, as DNA: TGTGCCAGCAGTTTATGGGGACAGGGGGCAGGCTCACCCCTCCACTTT.

The chain links TRBV7-2 to TRBJ2-3, with D unresolved. Looked up from germline, CDR1 is SGHTA and CDR2 is FQGNSA. Deletions cut 2 bases from V and 3 bases from J, with 6 bases between. The CDR3 is 13 residues long. CDR3 sequence: CASSLIGTDTQYF. The CDR3 DNA reads TGTGCCAGCAGCTTAATAGGGACAGATACGCAGTATTTT.

The chain recombines TRBV28 with TRBJ1-5; 9 nucleotides match TRBD1. The length of the CDR3 is 17 residues. Trimming took 5 bases from V and 6 from J; bases not matched to a gene: 14. Germline loops: CDR1 MDHEN, CDR2 SYDVKM. CDR3 in amino acids: CASSPRPGQGIGQPQHF. In DNA, the CDR3 is TGTGCCAGCAGTCCCCGGCCCGGACAGGGGATAGGTCAGCCCCAGCATTTT.

The chain recombines TRBV6-6 with TRBJ2-7, with 11 positions matching TRBD2. This CDR3 spans 20 amino acids. V lost 6 bases, J lost 2 bases, and 21 bases stayed unmatched. Germline V gene sequence: CDR1 MNHNY, CDR2 SVGAGI (reference sequence). CDR3 sequence reads: CASSPPRAGPGTSGAYEQYF. CDR3 coding DNA: TGTGCCAGCAGCCCCCCTCGGGCCGGGCCCGGGACTAGCGGAGCCTACGAGCAGTACTTC.

The J gene is TRBJ2-1, the V gene TRBV6-6; D gene uncertain. V was trimmed by 5 bases and J by 9 bases, leaving 11 bases between them. The CDR3 contains 12 residues. Germline CDR1 reads MNHNY; CDR2 reads SVGAGI (reference sequence). In nucleotides, the CDR3 is TGTGCCAGCAGTCCGGACCCCCGTGAGCAGTTCTTC. Its protein is CASSPDPREQFF.

The V call is TRBV27, the J call TRBJ2-7, with D perhaps matching TRBD2 (6 bases). In germline, CDR1 is MNHEY, CDR2 SMNVEV (reference sequence). This CDR3 is built from 14 residues. Trimming pared 6 bases from V and 0 bases from J, leaving 12 bases between. The CDR3 sequence: CASSRGIHSYEQYF. In DNA form, the CDR3 reads TGTGCCAGCAGCCGCGGGATACACTCCTACGAGCAGTACTTC.

Only one count was recorded for this clone. The chain couples TRBV7-2 to TRBJ1-2; 9 bases agree with TRBD1. Trimming cost V 5 bases and J 4 bases; bases outside gene matches: 5. The CDR3 is made up of 14 amino acids. Germline CDR1 reads SGHTA; CDR2 reads FQGNSA. The CDR3, as DNA: TGTGCCAGCAGCCCCCAGGACAGGGGCTATGGCTACACCTTC. It translates to CASSPQDRGYGYTF.

The V and J genes are TRBV10-3 and TRBJ2-3; 14 bases match TRBD2. V gave up 3 bases and J gave up 5 bases; unmatched junction bases: 7. From germline, CDR1 is ENHRY and CDR2 SYGVKD. The CDR3 has 17 residues. The CDR3 DNA reads as TGTGCCATCAGTGACCCGACTAGCGGGGGGGCATTAGATACGCAGTATTTT. Amino acid sequence: CAISDPTSGGALDTQYF.

The chain joins TRBV29-1 to TRBJ1-4; D ambiguous. The germline CDR1 and CDR2 sequences are SQVTM and ANQGSEA. With 3 bases removed from V and 7 bases from J, the gap between germline ends came to 6 bases. There are 11 residues in the CDR3. For the CDR3, the DNA is TGCAGCGTTGATCATGGTGAAAAACTGTTTTTT. Its translation is CSVDHGEKLFF.

The count of this clone is one. The V gene is TRBV20-1, the J gene TRBJ2-5; unclear D gene. Germline CDR1 reads DFQATT; CDR2 reads SNEGSKA (reference sequence). Between the trimmed V and J ends, which lost 1 base and 4 bases, there was a span of 4 bases. This CDR3 spans 11 amino acids. The CDR3 reads CSARVLETQYF. The DNA for the CDR3 is TGCAGTGCTAGAGTCCTAGAGACCCAGTACTTC.

This chain links TRBV7-8 with TRBJ2-7, with 10 positions matching TRBD2. The CDR3 totals 17 residues. The germline V gene has CDR1 SGHVS and CDR2 FQNEAQ. The V gene end was trimmed by 5 bases and the J gene end by 5 bases; junction bases not matched to a gene: 15. The CDR3 coding sequence is TGTGCCAGCAGCGCCTCTTCTAGCGGGGGATTCTTGGACGAGCAGTACTTC. Translation gives CASSASSSGGFLDEQYF.

This chain joins TRBV29-1 and TRBJ2-1; tentative D call: TRBD1 (6 bases). This CDR3 has 14 amino acids. V was shortened by 4 bases and J by 5 bases, with 15 bases between the two germline ends. Germline loops: CDR1 SQVTM, CDR2 ANQGSEA. CDR3 in amino acids: CSVATGPYDNEQFF. The CDR3 coding sequence is TGCAGCGTTGCCACAGGGCCCTATGACAATGAGCAGTTCTTC.

The genes are TRBV6-2 or TRBV6-3 and TRBJ1-4; D is ambiguous. The V end was cut by 6 bases, the J end by 8 bases, with 25 bases between. The CDR3 consists of 17 residues. Germline V lookup: CDR1 MNHEY, CDR2 SVGEGT. The CDR3 reads CASSLPFPPRRDEKLFF. The CDR3 nucleotides read TGTGCCAGCAGCTTACCCTTCCCCCCCCGCCGCGACGAAAAACTGTTTTTT.

This clone was recorded once. The chain uses TRBV20-1 and TRBJ1-6, with D uncertain. There are 14 residues in the CDR3. Trimming took 3 bases from V and 13 from J, leaving 19 bases between them. CDR1 and CDR2 from the germline V gene are DFQATT and SNEGSKA (reference sequence). The CDR3 bases are TGCAGTGCTAGTCCCCCGCAGTTTCTATCTCCCCTCCACTTT. Translation gives CSASPPQFLSPLHF.

This chain links TRBV5-1 with TRBJ1-2; no reliable D call. Deletions cut 0 bases from V and 6 bases from J, with 9 bases between. The CDR3 is made up of 13 amino acids. Germline V gives CDR1 SGHRS, CDR2 YFSETQ. The CDR3 region is CASSLVGPDGYTF. As DNA, the CDR3 is TGCGCCAGCAGCTTGGTAGGGCCCGATGGCTACACCTTC.

V gene TRBV10-3 combines with J gene TRBJ1-2; D may be TRBD1 (5 bases). This CDR3 contains 14 residues. Looked up from germline, CDR1 is ENHRY and CDR2 is SYGVKD. V was trimmed by 0 bases and J by 4 bases, leaving 9 bases between them. This chain's CDR3 is CAISESPGTYGYTF. Here the CDR3 DNA reads TGTGCCATCAGTGAGTCACCAGGGACCTATGGCTACACCTTC.

This clone was recorded a few times. The chain joins TRBV7-8 to TRBJ2-1; 7 bases agree with TRBD2. The length of the CDR3 is 16 residues. Looked up from germline, CDR1 is SGHVS and CDR2 is FQNEAQ. The trim removed 2 bases at V and 0 bases at J, leaving 4 bases unmatched. The CDR3 reads CASSLWRGSSYNEQFF. Here the CDR3 DNA reads TGTGCCAGCAGCTTATGGCGGGGGAGCTCCTACAATGAGCAGTTCTTC.

The chain employs TRBV7-8 and TRBJ1-2, with a tentative D call TRBD1 (5 bases). Trimming took 5 bases from V and 4 from J, leaving 20 bases between them. This CDR3 has 16 residues. CDR1 is SGHVS, CDR2 FQNEAQ, per germline. The CDR3 DNA reads TGTGCCAGCAGCGCAAGCCGGGACCCACACCCCTATGGCTACACCTTC. It yields the protein CASSASRDPHPYGYTF.

This clone was observed a single time. The CDR3 is CASSLPADRLNYGYTF. In DNA, the CDR3 is TGTGCCAGCAGTCTCCCGGCAGACCGTCTTAACTATGGCTACACCTTC. The gene calls are TRBV6-2 or TRBV6-3 and TRBJ1-2; D is uncertain. In germline, CDR1 is MNHEY, CDR2 SVGEGT. The V gene lost 5 bases and the J gene lost 1 base, with 17 bases spanning the gap. The length of the CDR3 is 16 residues.

The chain uses TRBV27 and TRBJ1-4, with D possibly TRBD1 on 5 matching bases. Germline lookup yields CDR1 MNHEY and CDR2 SMNVEV (reference sequence). This CDR3 is built from 14 residues. V was trimmed by 8 bases and J by 8 bases, leaving 18 bases between them. CDR3 in DNA: TGTGCCAGCGGGGCGAGGGAGGGCTTCGAAAAACTGTTTTTT. The encoded protein is CASGAREGFEKLFF.

This chain links TRBV6-5 with TRBJ1-5; tentatively, D is TRBD1 (6 bases). Trimming removed 10 bases at V and 3 bases at J, with 19 bases between. CDR1 and CDR2 from the germline V gene are MNHEY and SVGAGI. The CDR3 length is 15 residues. The DNA for the CDR3 is TGTGCCACATTAGAATTGACAGGATCCAATCAGCCCCAGCATTTT. Translation: CATLELTGSNQPQHF.

The chain couples TRBV7-3 to TRBJ2-2; TRBD2 agrees at 14 bases. There are 16 residues in the CDR3. Germline V CDR1 and CDR2: SGHTA, FQGTGA. J lost 7 bases, V lost 5 bases, and 6 bases had no gene match. CDR3 loop: CASSPRLAGGIGELFF. The CDR3 DNA reads as TGTGCCAGCAGCCCCCGACTAGCGGGAGGGATCGGGGAGCTGTTTTTT.